This note documents a single T cell receptor beta chain sequence. This clone's antigen is unknown. No quality values exist for individual bases; no much larger clone is one base distant. V has 0 bases trimmed and J has 5 bases trimmed; junction bases matching no gene number 9. The CDR3 runs 17 residues from the cysteine to the phenylalanine. Solely the CDR3 DNA is kept, with 51 bases framed from the first base. Looking up the germline V gene yields CDR1 LGHNA and CDR2 YSLEER. Library preparation employed multiplex PCR. The data were produced on an Illumina HiSeq 4000. CDR3 regions were amplified by Arm-PCR with iRepertoire HTBI primers to construct TCR beta libraries. PCR products were gel purified before sequencing. The original methods were these. A total of some 60 TRBV and some 13 TRBJ segments were identified across samples and were used for gene usage analysis of CDR3 amino acid clonotypes. COPE and FqMerger were used to merge the filtered high-quality paired reads into contigs. BLAST was used to align contigs to IMGT TRBV, TRBD and TRBJ reference genes, with CDR3 defined following IMGT. Clonotypes above 0.1% frequency were classified as highly expanded clones. Shannon entropy was used to measure repertoire diversity, and the Gini coefficient was used to measure V-J evenness. A clonotype was considered public if more than one individual shared it. TCRdb reanalyzed the raw reads on its own, using fastp at Q25 for trimming and MiXCR for clone calling, and kept in-frame beta chains. Rows are combined by CDR3 protein, so each entry shows the most common genes and DNA. TCRdb assigned the V and J calls; the authors' analysis was not used. Counted in this sample were about 470,000 distinct CDR3 sequences; about 22% of them appeared once. Of the sample, roughly 7% is held by the ten largest clones.

This sample was included in a study of regulatory T cells in long-lasting Graves disease (dated by TCRdb to about 2021). For the wider study: Persistent Graves' disease was defined as antithyroid drug treatment for over 5 years with persistently positive TSH receptor autoantibodies. Persistent Graves' disease patients were compared with newly diagnosed Graves' disease patients by peripheral blood TCR sequencing and RNA sequencing. The study took place in China and was registered as a clinical trial. A total of about 33 samples were covered by TCR sequencing, comprising around 13 persistent and about 20 newly diagnosed Graves' disease patients. Antithyroid drugs had been taken for roughly 10 years on average by persistent Graves' disease patients in the clinical cohort.

This specimen's time point label, per the study, means: persistent/refractory GD, antithyroid drugs over 5 years with positive TRAb. RNA was extracted from PBMCs in TRIzol for both TCR sequencing and RNA sequencing. The diagnosis of Graves' disease was made according to American Thyroid Association guidelines. Patients for the study were recruited at an endocrinology department in Xi'an, China. Each patient gave approximately 8.8 milliliters of peripheral blood, collected in an EDTA anticoagulant tube. Ficoll Paque Plus density gradient separation was used to isolate PBMCs, and no further T cell sorting was performed. An Agilent 2100 Bioanalyzer and agarose gel were used to assess RNA quality, and a NanoDrop 2000 was used to measure RNA concentration. Results and caveats for the whole study, not just this receptor: The authors noted that the small sample size was a limitation that may lower accuracy. Patients with persistent disease shared more public clonotypes (around 2,500) than newly diagnosed patients did (approximately 990). TRBV28, TRBJ1-2 and TRBJ2-5 were preferentially used in persistent disease, while TRBV20-1 and TRBJ2-1 were favored in newly diagnosed disease. Compared with newly diagnosed patients, patients with persistent Graves' disease had lower TCR Shannon entropy and fewer highly expanded clones, which suggests clonal expansion. Peripheral blood alone was examined, since thyroid tissue, which constituted the primary lesion, could not be accessed. Sequencing and analysis were limited to the TCR beta chain.

The V and J genes are TRBV4-3 and TRBJ2-2; 7 junctional bases match TRBD2. The receptor's source is a female donor with Graves disease. This specimen consisted of peripheral blood mononuclear cells (PBMCs), obtained when the disease was refractory, from a patient treated with antithyroid drugs. The CDR3 has the sequence CASSQDFRREYTGELFF. The nucleotide sequence is TGCGCCAGCAGCCAAGATTTTAGGCGGGAGTATACCGGGGAGCTGTTTTTT.